Presented here are 18 T cell receptor beta chains from one specimen sequenced in a study of cytomegalovirus exposure and HLA in healthy donors. The study ran its PCR with 60 Vbeta and 13 Jbeta primers. Data came from immunoSEQ multiplex PCR; TCRdb stores just in-frame clones and leaves some out. The data contain around 150,000 clones, roughly 83% of them seen just once; the ten biggest clones take up less than 2%. The specimen was PBMCs. These receptors all stem from a man between 40 and 49 years old in good health and CMV-seronegative.

The chain is built from TRBV7-9 and TRBJ2-7; possible D gene TRBD2, 7 bases. In germline, CDR1 is SEHNR, CDR2 FQNEAQ (reference sequence). V was clipped by 6 bases and J by 6 bases, with 12 bases between them. The CDR3 runs 12 residues. CDR3 loop: CASSGGAREQYF. CDR3 coding DNA: TGTGCCAGCAGTGGGGGGGCCCGCGAGCAGTACTTC.

The chain has TRBV5-4 and TRBJ2-1, with D unclear. V was clipped by 3 bases and J by 5 bases, with 6 bases between them. The CDR3 sequence is 12 residues long. The germline V gene has CDR1 SGHNT and CDR2 YYREEE (reference sequence). The chain's CDR3 is CASSYLDNEQFF. Here the CDR3 DNA reads TGTGCCAGCAGCTATTTAGACAATGAGCAGTTCTTC.

This chain uses TRBV6-1 with TRBJ1-2; possible D gene TRBD1, 6 bases. Trimming stripped 7 bases from V and 4 bases from J, with 16 bases between. The CDR3 is 14 residues long. In germline, CDR1 is MNHNS, CDR2 SASEGT. The CDR3 sequence is CASKGSTGLYGYTF. In DNA form, the CDR3 reads TGTGCCAGCAAGGGGTCTACAGGGCTCTATGGCTACACCTTC.

This clone occurred a few times. The chain links TRBV7-2 to TRBJ1-2; a weak D match, TRBD1 (6 bases). The CDR3 is 12 residues long. CDR1 is SGHTA and CDR2 is FQGNSA in the germline V gene. V lost 3 bases and J lost 7, with 9 bases in between. For the CDR3, the DNA is TGTGCCAGCAGCTTCCTGACAGGTGGCTACACCTTC. Translation: CASSFLTGGYTF.

CDR3 bases: TGTGCCACTCAAAGGAGCTCCTACAATGAGCAGTTCTTC. Translating it yields CATQRSSYNEQFF. The J gene is TRBJ2-1, the V gene TRBV6-5; D unclear. The CDR3 has 13 amino acids. V gave up 10 bases and J gave up 0 bases, with 10 bases separating them. CDR1 is MNHEY and CDR2 is SVGAGI in the germline V gene.

The J gene is TRBJ1-1, the V gene TRBV7-6, with TRBD1 identical over 12 bases. Germline CDR1 SGHVS, CDR2 FNYEAQ. V lost 0 bases to trimming and J lost 4 bases; unmatched junction nucleotides: 6. This CDR3 has 17 residues. CDR3 sequence: CASSLAVGQGAGTEAFF. DNA for the CDR3: TGTGCCAGCAGCTTAGCGGTGGGACAGGGGGCCGGCACTGAAGCTTTCTTT.

This chain links TRBV19 with TRBJ2-7, with D possibly matching TRBD2 (6 bases). Germline assignment: CDR1 LNHDA and CDR2 SQIVND (reference sequence). The V end was cut by 4 bases, the J end by 2 bases, with 12 bases between. The CDR3 length is 14 residues. CDR3 coding DNA: TGTGCCAGTAGTAGGCGGGAACTGACCTACGAGCAGTACTTC. Its translation is CASSRRELTYEQYF.

As regards this clone: One junction end disagrees with the germline gene, perhaps due to a read error. The chain carries TRBV7-9 and TRBJ2-1, with a weak D call TRBD2 (5 bases). Germline V gene sequence: CDR1 SEHNR, CDR2 FQNEAQ (reference sequence). The CDR3 contains 19 residues. For the CDR3, the DNA is TGTTCCAGCAGCTTAGCGAACAATCCTTTCAGGCTTCGCTACAATGAGCAGTTCTTC. Translated, it gives CSSSLANNPFRLRYNEQFF.

The chain combines TRBV19 with TRBJ2-5, with 11 bases lining up with TRBD2. The CDR3 loop spans 16 amino acids. CDR1 and CDR2 from the germline V gene are LNHDA and SQIVND (reference sequence). V was pared by 7 bases and J by 5 bases, with 12 bases of the junction left unmatched. This CDR3 reads CASTPTSGASGETQYF. The CDR3 DNA reads as TGTGCCAGTACCCCGACTAGCGGGGCATCCGGGGAGACCCAGTACTTC.

Here the CDR3 DNA reads TGTGCCAGCAGCTTAGGCCCTAGCGGGAGGGCCTACGAGCAGTACTTC. This sequence encodes CASSLGPSGRAYEQYF. V and J are TRBV11-2 and TRBJ2-7; 12 bases fit TRBD2. V shed 1 base, J shed 2 bases, and the junction held 3 bases outside the gene matches. Germline-derived CDR1 and CDR2 are SGHAT and FQNNGV. This CDR3 spans 16 amino acids.

The chain carries TRBV15 and TRBJ2-2, with 13 bases matching TRBD2. Trimming cost V 1 base and J 2 bases; bases outside gene matches: 7. CDR3 size: 19 residues. Germline V gene sequence: CDR1 LNHNV, CDR2 YYDKDF (reference sequence). The CDR3 loop reads CATSRALLAGGDNTGELFF. DNA for the CDR3: TGTGCCACCAGCAGAGCGTTACTAGCGGGGGGGGATAACACCGGGGAGCTGTTTTTT.

V gene TRBV6-5 combines with J gene TRBJ1-3; TRBD1 matches 7 bases. The CDR3 totals 15 residues. The ends lost 6 bases at V and 4 bases at J; junction bases unmatched: 9. CDR1 and CDR2 (germline): MNHEY, SVGAGI. The CDR3 sequence is CASSRDRAGGNTIYF. The CDR3 bases are TGTGCCAGCAGCCGCGACAGGGCAGGGGGAAACACCATATATTTT.

The CDR3 sequence: CASSLLGGGLNTEAFF. In DNA, the CDR3 is TGTGCCAGCAGCTTGCTCGGAGGGGGCTTGAACACTGAAGCTTTCTTT. The J gene is TRBJ1-1, the V gene TRBV7-2; 7 bases align to TRBD1. The CDR3 contains 16 residues. Germline CDR1 SGHTA, CDR2 FQGNSA. The V and J ends lost 3 bases and 0 bases, in that order; junction bases with no gene match: 7.

This clone was counted between two and nine times. The J gene is TRBJ1-1, the V gene TRBV9; D possibly corresponds to TRBD1 (5 bases). Germline V gives CDR1 SGDLS, CDR2 YYNGEE. The CDR3 is 13 amino acids. V lost 4 bases and J lost 7, with 14 bases in between. Written as DNA, the CDR3 is TGTGCCAGCAGCCTTATAGGGGATAATGAAGCTTTCTTT. Translating gives CASSLIGDNEAFF.

The chain couples TRBV2 to TRBJ2-5; 12 nucleotides align to TRBD2. Losses at the gene ends were 6 bases for V and 4 bases for J; bases not matched to a gene: 9. CDR1 SNHLY and CDR2 FYNNEI come from the germline V gene. This CDR3 has 16 amino acids. The CDR3 bases are TGTGCCAGCAGCCCCCCCCTAGCGGGGGGGCCAGAGACCCAGTACTTC. It encodes CASSPPLAGGPETQYF. Full variable domain (missing parts from reference TRBV2 and TRBJ2-5): EPEVTQTPSHQVTQMGQEVILRCVPISNHLYFYWYRQILGQKVEFLVSFYNNEISEKSEIFDDQFSVERPDGSNFTLKIRSTKLEDSAMYFCASSPPLAGGPETQYFGPGTRLLVL.

The CDR3 DNA reads as TGTGCCAGCAGCCCTGGGGACAGGGGGTACACTGAAGCTTTCTTT. This translates into CASSPGDRGYTEAFF. V and J are TRBV6-5 and TRBJ1-1; the match to TRBD1 covers 11 bases. The CDR3 spans 15 residues. Germline CDR1 reads MNHEY; CDR2 reads SVGAGI. The V gene end was trimmed by 6 bases and the J gene end by 3 bases; junction bases not matched to a gene: 6.

V is TRBV7-2 and J is TRBJ2-1, with D unclear. In germline, CDR1 is SGHTA, CDR2 FQGNSA. The CDR3 spans 11 residues. Trimming pared 5 bases from V and 10 bases from J, leaving 9 bases between. DNA of the CDR3: TGTGCCAGCAGCCTCGCGAGGGAGCAGTTCTTC. The encoded protein is CASSLAREQFF.

The chain couples TRBV7-2 to TRBJ2-4; 7 bases map to TRBD1. The CDR3 runs to 15 residues. Germline V gene sequence: CDR1 SGHTA, CDR2 FQGNSA. V gave up 5 bases and J gave up 2 bases; unmatched junction bases: 6. In DNA, the CDR3 is TGTGCCAGCAGCCAAGGGGGCCTGACCAAAAACATTCAGTACTTC. It is translated as CASSQGGLTKNIQYF.